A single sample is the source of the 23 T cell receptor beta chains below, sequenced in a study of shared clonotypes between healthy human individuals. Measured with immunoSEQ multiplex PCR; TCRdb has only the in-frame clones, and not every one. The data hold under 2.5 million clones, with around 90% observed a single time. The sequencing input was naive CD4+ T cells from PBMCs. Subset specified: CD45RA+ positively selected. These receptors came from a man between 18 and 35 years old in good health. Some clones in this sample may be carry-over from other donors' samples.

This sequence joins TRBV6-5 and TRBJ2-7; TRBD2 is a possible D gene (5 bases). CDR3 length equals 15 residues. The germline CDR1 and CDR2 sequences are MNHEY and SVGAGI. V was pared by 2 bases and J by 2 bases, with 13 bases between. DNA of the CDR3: TGTGCCAGCAGTTACGCGGGCCCTGGGACCTACGAGCAGTACTTC. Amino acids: CASSYAGPGTYEQYF.

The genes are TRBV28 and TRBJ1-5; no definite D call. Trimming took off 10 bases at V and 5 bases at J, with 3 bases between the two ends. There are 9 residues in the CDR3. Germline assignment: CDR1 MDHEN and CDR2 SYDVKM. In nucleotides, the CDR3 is TGTGCCACAGATCAGCCCCAGCATTTT. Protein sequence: CATDQPQHF.

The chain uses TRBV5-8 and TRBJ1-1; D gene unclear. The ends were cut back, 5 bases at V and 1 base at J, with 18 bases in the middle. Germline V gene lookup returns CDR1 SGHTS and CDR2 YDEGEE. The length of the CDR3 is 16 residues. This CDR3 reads CASRRLLGRGNTEAFF. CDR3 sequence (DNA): TGTGCCAGCAGACGCCTACTGGGGAGAGGGAACACTGAAGCTTTCTTT.

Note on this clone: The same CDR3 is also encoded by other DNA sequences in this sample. This CDR3 is CASSLGVSGANVLTF. The CDR3 DNA follows: TGTGCCAGCAGCTTAGGCGTGTCCGGGGCCAACGTCCTGACTTTC. The chain has TRBV7-3 and TRBJ2-6, with D uncertain. Germline CDR1 reads SGHTA; CDR2 reads FQGTGA. CDR3 size: 15 residues. With 2 bases removed from V and 4 bases from J, the gap between germline ends came to 9 bases.

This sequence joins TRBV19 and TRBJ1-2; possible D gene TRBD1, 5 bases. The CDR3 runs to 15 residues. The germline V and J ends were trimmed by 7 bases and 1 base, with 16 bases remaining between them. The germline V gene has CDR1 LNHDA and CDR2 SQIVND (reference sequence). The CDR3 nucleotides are TGTGCCAGTACTACGACAGACCCGAGTAACTATGGCTACACCTTC. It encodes CASTTTDPSNYGYTF.

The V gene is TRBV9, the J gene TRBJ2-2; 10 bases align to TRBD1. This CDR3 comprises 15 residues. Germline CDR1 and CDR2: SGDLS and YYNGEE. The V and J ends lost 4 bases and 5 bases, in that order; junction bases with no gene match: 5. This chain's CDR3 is CASSWGQGPTGELFF. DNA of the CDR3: TGTGCCAGCAGCTGGGGACAGGGGCCAACCGGGGAGCTGTTTTTT.

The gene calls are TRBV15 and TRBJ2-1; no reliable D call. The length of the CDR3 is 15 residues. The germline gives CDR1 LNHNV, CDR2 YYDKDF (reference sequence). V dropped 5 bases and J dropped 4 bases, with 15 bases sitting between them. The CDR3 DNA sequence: TGTGCCACCAGCCTATCGGACCCCAGATACAATGAGCAGTTCTTC. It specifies CATSLSDPRYNEQFF.

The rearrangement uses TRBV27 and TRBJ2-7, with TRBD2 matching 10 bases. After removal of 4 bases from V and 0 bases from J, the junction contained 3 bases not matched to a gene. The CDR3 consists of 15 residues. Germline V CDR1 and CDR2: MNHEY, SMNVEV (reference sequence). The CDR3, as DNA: TGTGCCAGCAGTTGGAGCGGGGGGGGCTCCTACGAGCAGTACTTC. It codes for CASSWSGGGSYEQYF.

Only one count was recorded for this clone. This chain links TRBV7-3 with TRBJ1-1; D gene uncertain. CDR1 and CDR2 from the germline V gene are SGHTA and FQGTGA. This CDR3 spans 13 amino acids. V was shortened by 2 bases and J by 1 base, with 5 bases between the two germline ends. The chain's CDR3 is CASSLWRNTEAFF. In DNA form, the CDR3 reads TGTGCCAGCAGCTTATGGAGGAACACTGAAGCTTTCTTT.

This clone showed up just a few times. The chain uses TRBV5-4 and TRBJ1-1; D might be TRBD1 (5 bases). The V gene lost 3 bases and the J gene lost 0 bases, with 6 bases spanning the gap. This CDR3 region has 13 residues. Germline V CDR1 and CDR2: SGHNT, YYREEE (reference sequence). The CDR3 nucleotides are TGTGCCAGCAGCTCAGGGATGAACACTGAAGCTTTCTTT. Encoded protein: CASSSGMNTEAFF.

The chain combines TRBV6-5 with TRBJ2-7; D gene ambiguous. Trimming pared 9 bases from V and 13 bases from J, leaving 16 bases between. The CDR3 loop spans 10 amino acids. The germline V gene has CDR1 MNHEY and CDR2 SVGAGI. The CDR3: CASRPLSPYF. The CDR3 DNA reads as TGTGCCAGTCGACCCCTATCCCCCTACTTC.

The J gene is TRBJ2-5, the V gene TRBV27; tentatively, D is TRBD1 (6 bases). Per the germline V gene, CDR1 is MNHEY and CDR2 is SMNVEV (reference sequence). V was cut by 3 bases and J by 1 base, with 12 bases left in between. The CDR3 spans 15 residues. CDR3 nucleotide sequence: TGTGCCAGCAGTTTGCAGGGGCTGGGCCAAGAGACCCAGTACTTC. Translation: CASSLQGLGQETQYF.

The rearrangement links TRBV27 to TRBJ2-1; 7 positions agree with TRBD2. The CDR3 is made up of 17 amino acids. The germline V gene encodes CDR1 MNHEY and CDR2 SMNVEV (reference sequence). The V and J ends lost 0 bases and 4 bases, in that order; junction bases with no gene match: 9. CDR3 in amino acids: CASSLSPGGELYNEQFF. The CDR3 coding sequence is TGTGCCAGCAGTTTATCACCTGGGGGGGAGTTGTACAATGAGCAGTTCTTC.

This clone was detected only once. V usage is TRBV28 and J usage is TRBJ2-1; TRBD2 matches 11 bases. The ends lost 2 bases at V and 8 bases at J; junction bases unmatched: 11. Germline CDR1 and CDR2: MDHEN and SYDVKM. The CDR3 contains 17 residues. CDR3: CASSLPASGRPEDEQFF. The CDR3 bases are TGTGCCAGCAGTTTACCCGCTAGCGGGAGGCCGGAGGATGAGCAGTTCTTC.

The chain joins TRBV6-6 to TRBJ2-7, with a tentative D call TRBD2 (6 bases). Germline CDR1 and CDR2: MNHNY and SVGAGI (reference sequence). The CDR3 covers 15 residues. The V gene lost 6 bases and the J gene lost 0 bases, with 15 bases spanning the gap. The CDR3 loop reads CASSTPGGSSYEQYF. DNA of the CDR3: TGTGCCAGCAGCACCCCTGGGGGGAGCTCCTACGAGCAGTACTTC.

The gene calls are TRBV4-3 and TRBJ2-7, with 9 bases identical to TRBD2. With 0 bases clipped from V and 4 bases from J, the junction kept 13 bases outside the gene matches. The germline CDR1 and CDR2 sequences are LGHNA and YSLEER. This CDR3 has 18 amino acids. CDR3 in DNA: TGCGCCAGCAGCCAAGATTGGCTGGGGTCTAGCGGGAATTACGAGCAGTACTTC. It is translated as CASSQDWLGSSGNYEQYF.

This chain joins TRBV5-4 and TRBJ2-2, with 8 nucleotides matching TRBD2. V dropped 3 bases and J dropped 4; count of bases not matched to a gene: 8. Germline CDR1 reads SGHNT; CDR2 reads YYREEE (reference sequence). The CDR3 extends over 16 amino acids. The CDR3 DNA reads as TGTGCCAGCAGCTCCATAGCGGGAAAGAGCACCGGGGAGCTGTTTTTT. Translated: CASSSIAGKSTGELFF.

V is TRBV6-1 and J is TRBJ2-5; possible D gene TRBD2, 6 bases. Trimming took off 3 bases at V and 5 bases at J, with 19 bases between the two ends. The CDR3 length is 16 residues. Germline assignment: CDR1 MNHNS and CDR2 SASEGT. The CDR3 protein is CASSDLGAVGGETQYF. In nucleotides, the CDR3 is TGTGCCAGCAGTGACTTAGGTGCAGTTGGAGGGGAGACCCAGTACTTC.

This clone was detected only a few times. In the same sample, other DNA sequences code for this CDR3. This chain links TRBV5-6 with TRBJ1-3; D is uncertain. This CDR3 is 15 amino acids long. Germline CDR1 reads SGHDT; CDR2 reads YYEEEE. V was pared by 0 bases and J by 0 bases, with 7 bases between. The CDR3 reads CASSLVGSSGNTIYF. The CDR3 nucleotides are TGTGCCAGCAGCTTGGTTGGCAGCTCTGGAAACACCATATATTTT.

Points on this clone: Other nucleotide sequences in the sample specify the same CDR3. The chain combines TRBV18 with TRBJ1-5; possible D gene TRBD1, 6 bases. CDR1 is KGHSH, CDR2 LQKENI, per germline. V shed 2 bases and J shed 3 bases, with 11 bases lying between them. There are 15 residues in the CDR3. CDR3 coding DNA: TGTGCCAGCTCACCAGCCACAGGGAACAATCAGCCCCAGCATTTT. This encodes CASSPATGNNQPQHF.

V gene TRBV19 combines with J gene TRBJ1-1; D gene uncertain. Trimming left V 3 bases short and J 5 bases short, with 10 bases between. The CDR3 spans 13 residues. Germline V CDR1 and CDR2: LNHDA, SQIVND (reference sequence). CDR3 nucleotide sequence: TGTGCCAGTAGTATCAAGTCGAGGACTGAAGCTTTCTTT. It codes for CASSIKSRTEAFF.

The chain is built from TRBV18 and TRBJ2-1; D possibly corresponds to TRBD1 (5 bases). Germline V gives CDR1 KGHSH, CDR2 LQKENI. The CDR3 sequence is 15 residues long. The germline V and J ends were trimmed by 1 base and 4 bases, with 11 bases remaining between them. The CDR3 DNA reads TGTGCCAGCTCACCACAGAAACCAGGGTACAATGAGCAGTTCTTC. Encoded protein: CASSPQKPGYNEQFF.

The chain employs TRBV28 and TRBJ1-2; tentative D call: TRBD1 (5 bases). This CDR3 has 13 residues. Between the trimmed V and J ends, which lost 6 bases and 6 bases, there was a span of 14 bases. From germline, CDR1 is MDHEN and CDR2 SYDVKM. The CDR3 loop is CASSSRQRNGYTF. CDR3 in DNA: TGTGCCAGCAGCTCCCGACAGCGTAATGGCTACACCTTC.